This is a list of T cell receptor beta chains from one sample in a study of regulatory T cells in long-lasting Graves disease. TCRdb reprocessed the multiplex PCR reads via MiXCR and lists one record per CDR3 protein. The data hold about 560,000 distinct CDR3 sequences, with around 15% observed a single time. This same sample was also taken into another study, of T cells in Graves' hyperthyroidism and ophthalmopathy.

The sequencing used peripheral blood mononuclear cells (PBMCs), collected at new diagnosis, from a patient treated with antithyroid drugs. Every receptor here comes from a man aged 18 to 30 with Graves disease. Each CDR3 is given with its conserved first and last residue. A D gene is named only where the DNA matches it firmly. Some rows have no size entry. The others give once, few or many, or a class for an expanded clone.

V gene,D gene,clone size,J gene,CDR3 DNA,CDR3 protein
TRBV11-2,TRBD2,many,TRBJ2-3,TGTGCCAGCAGCTTCTCGGGAGGGTTCACAGATACGCAGTATTTT,CASSFSGGFTDTQYF
TRBV27,TRBD2,few,TRBJ2-7,TGTGCCAGCAGTTTTGCAGCGGGAGGGTTAGGCTACGAGCAGTACTTC,CASSFAAGGLGYEQYF
TRBV6-1,-,many,TRBJ2-7,TGTGCCAGCAGTGGTCGGGGCGGCGAGCAGTACTTC,CASSGRGGEQYF
TRBV4-1,TRBD2,-,TRBJ2-7,TGCGCCAGCAGCCAAGGCGGGGGGACCTACGAGCAGTACTTC,CASSQGGGTYEQYF
TRBV4-1,TRBD1,-,TRBJ1-6,TGCGCCAGCAGCCAAGGAAGCAGGGGGGATTCACCCCTCCACTTT,CASSQGSRGDSPLHF
TRBV18,-,many,TRBJ2-7,TGTGCCAGCTCACGCGGGACAGATATATACGAGCAGTACTTC,CASSRGTDIYEQYF
TRBV27,TRBD2,-,TRBJ2-2,TGTGCCACCGGCGGACTAGCTAACACCGGGGAGCTGTTTTTT,CATGGLANTGELFF
TRBV12-3/TRBV12-4,TRBD2,many,TRBJ2-1,TGTGCCAGCAGTTCCGGGACTAGCGGGAGTCCTCGGATAAATGAGCAGTTCTTC,CASSSGTSGSPRINEQFF
TRBV20-1,TRBD1,-,TRBJ1-2,TGCAGTGCTAGACCGCCGGGACAGGGGCCGGGCTATGGCTACACCTTC,CSARPPGQGPGYGYTF
TRBV27,-,many,TRBJ2-1,TGTGCCAGCATTCGCCCCCCCAATGAGCAGTTCTTC,CASIRPPNEQFF
TRBV2,-,many,TRBJ2-2,TGTGCCAGCGGGGGGACAGATCACACCGGGGAGCTGTTTTTT,CASGGTDHTGELFF
TRBV28,-,many,TRBJ1-5,TGTGCCAGCAGTTTAACGCGAAGCAATCAGCCCCAGCATTTT,CASSLTRSNQPQHF
TRBV20-1,TRBD2,many,TRBJ2-7,TGCAGTGCCGGAGCGGGAGGGCCCTACGAGCAGTACTTC,CSAGAGGPYEQYF
TRBV2,-,few,TRBJ2-7,TGTGCCAGCCGTAGAGAGGGACGGGGCGGCTACGAGCAGTACTTC,CASRREGRGGYEQYF
TRBV14,-,many,TRBJ2-3,TGTGCCAGCAGCCAAGATTCAGGACCGACCACAGATACGCAGTATTTT,CASSQDSGPTTDTQYF
TRBV20-1,TRBD2,many,TRBJ2-7,TGCAGTGCTAGCCACGGGACTATCTACGAGCAGTACTTC,CSASHGTIYEQYF
TRBV18,-,many,TRBJ2-2,TGTGCCAGCTCACCACCGAGCCGGGTCACCGGGGAGCTGTTTTTT,CASSPPSRVTGELFF
TRBV12-3/TRBV12-4,TRBD1,many,TRBJ1-2,TGTGCCAGCAGCTACAGGGGGTACAGCTATGGCTACACCTTC,CASSYRGYSYGYTF
TRBV18,-,few,TRBJ1-2,TGTGCCAGCTCACCAGAGGCAGCGGCCGGCTATGGCTGCACCTTC,CASSPEAAAGYGCTF
TRBV24-1,TRBD2,many,TRBJ2-1,TGTGCCACCAGTGATAGCGGGAGTGGAAATGAGCAGTTCTTC,CATSDSGSGNEQFF
TRBV27,-,few,TRBJ2-7,TGTGCCAGCAGTTTGAGTAGCGACAACGAGCAGTACTTC,CASSLSSDNEQYF
TRBV20-1,-,-,TRBJ2-5,TGCAGTGCTAGAAACGGGGAGACCCAGTACTTC,CSARNGETQYF
TRBV6-5,-,many,TRBJ2-5,TGTGCCAGCAGTTACAGGACAGTCCAGGGGACCCAGTACTTC,CASSYRTVQGTQYF
TRBV5-1,TRBD1,few,TRBJ2-7,TGCGCCAGCAGCCGGGACAGCCACCCTGAGGAGCAGTACTTC,CASSRDSHPEEQYF
TRBV2,-,-,TRBJ2-7,TGTGCCAGCAGTCGCAACCGGGTCTCCTACGAGCAGTACTTC,CASSRNRVSYEQYF
TRBV12-3/TRBV12-4,-,-,TRBJ2-1,TGTGCCAGCAGTTTAGTAGTAGACAATGAGCAGTTCTTC,CASSLVVDNEQFF
TRBV6-1,-,-,TRBJ2-7,TGTGCCAGCAGTGAGTTCGGGGCCTCCTACGAGCAGTACTTC,CASSEFGASYEQYF
TRBV28,-,-,TRBJ1-2,TGTGCCAGCAGTTTAGCGGGTTTAACTAACTATGGCTACACCTTC,CASSLAGLTNYGYTF
TRBV6-2/TRBV6-3,-,-,TRBJ2-2,TGTGCCAGCAAAGTAAGGCTGGACACCGGGGAGCTGTTTTTT,CASKVRLDTGELFF
TRBV2,-,many,TRBJ2-3,TGTGCCAGCGGGGACAGCACAGATACGCAGTATTTT,CASGDSTDTQYF
TRBV4-1,TRBD2,-,TRBJ2-2,TGCGCCAGCAGCCGTGGGACTAGCTCGGGGGAGCTGTTTTTT,CASSRGTSSGELFF
TRBV18,-,-,TRBJ2-2,TGTGCCAGCTCACCAAGTCTTAGGGGCACCGGGGAGCTGTTTTTT,CASSPSLRGTGELFF
TRBV29-1,-,-,TRBJ2-2,TGCAGCGTTGTAAACACGAACACCGGGGAGCTGTTTTTT,CSVVNTNTGELFF
TRBV2,-,many,TRBJ1-5,TGTGCCAGCAGTGAAGAGGGGCCGTCGGGCAATCAGCCCCAGCATTTT,CASSEEGPSGNQPQHF
TRBV7-9,-,few,TRBJ1-2,TGTGCCAGCAGCTTAGTAGGCGGCAGATATGGCTACACCTTC,CASSLVGGRYGYTF
TRBV5-4,TRBD1,-,TRBJ2-1,TGTGCCAGCAGGGGGGACAGCAACAATGAGCAGTTCTTC,CASRGDSNNEQFF
TRBV30,-,-,TRBJ1-6,TGTGCCTGGAGTGTACTGGGTACCTCCCTCCACTTT,CAWSVLGTSLHF